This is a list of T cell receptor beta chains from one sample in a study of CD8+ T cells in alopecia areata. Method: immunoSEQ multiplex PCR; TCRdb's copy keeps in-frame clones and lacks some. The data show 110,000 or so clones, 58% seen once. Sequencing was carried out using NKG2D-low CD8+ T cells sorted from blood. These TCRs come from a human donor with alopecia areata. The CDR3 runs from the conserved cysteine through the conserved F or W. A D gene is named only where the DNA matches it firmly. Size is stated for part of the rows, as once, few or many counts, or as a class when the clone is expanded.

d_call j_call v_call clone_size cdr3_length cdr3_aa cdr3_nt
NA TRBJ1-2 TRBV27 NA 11 CASSPGDGYTF TGTGCCAGCAGCCCAGGGGATGGCTACACCTTC
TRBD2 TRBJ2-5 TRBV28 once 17 CASSFPSRVAGDETQYF TGTGCCAGCAGTTTCCCCTCTCGGGTAGCGGGGGATGAGACCCAGTACTTC
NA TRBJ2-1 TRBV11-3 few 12 CASSSWDNEQFF TGTGCCAGCAGCTCCTGGGACAATGAGCAGTTCTTC
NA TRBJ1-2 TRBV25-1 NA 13 CASSDPAGYGYTF TGTGCCAGCAGTGATCCGGCCGGCTATGGCTACACCTTC
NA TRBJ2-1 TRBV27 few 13 CASRSEGEDEQFF TGTGCCAGCAGGTCAGAAGGCGAGGATGAGCAGTTCTTC
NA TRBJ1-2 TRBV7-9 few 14 CASSLLDRFRGYTF TGTGCCAGCAGCCTACTCGACAGGTTCCGCGGCTACACCTTC
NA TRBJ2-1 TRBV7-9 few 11 CASSFEGEQFF TGTGCCAGCAGCTTTGAGGGTGAGCAGTTCTTC
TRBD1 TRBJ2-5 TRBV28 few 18 CASSLGTGGFNLLETQYF TGTGCCAGCAGTTTGGGGACAGGGGGCTTTAACCTCTTGGAGACCCAGTACTTC
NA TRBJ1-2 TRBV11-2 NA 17 CASSLEGSEVLNYGYTF TGTGCCAGCAGCTTAGAGGGTTCGGAAGTTCTTAACTATGGCTACACCTTC
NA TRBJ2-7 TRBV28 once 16 CASSNPSPILVREQYF TGTGCCAGCAGTAACCCCTCCCCGATTCTAGTTCGCGAGCAGTACTTC
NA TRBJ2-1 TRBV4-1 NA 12 CASSLKGNEQFF TGCGCCAGCAGCCTGAAGGGCAATGAGCAGTTCTTC
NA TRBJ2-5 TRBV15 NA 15 CATSRTPGTQETQYF TGTGCCACCAGCAGGACTCCCGGCACCCAAGAGACCCAGTACTTC
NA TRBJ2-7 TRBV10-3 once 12 CAIKDRSYEQYF TGTGCCATCAAAGACAGGTCCTACGAGCAGTACTTC
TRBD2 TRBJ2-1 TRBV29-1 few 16 CSVVLLAGAYVNEQFF TGCAGCGTTGTTTTACTAGCGGGAGCTTACGTCAATGAGCAGTTCTTC
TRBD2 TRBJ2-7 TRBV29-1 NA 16 CSVAPWTSENSYEQYF TGCAGCGTTGCTCCCTGGACTAGCGAAAACTCCTACGAGCAGTACTTC
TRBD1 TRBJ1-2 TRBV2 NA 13 CASRGTENYGYTF TGTGCCAGCAGGGGGACAGAAAACTATGGCTACACCTTC
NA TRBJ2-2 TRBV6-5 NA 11 CASMNTGELFF TGTGCCTCAATGAACACCGGGGAGCTGTTTTTT
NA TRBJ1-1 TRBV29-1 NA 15 CSVAEFGEMNTEAFF TGCAGCGTTGCGGAGTTTGGGGAGATGAACACTGAAGCTTTCTTT
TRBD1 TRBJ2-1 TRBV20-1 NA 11 CSSHRGGEQFF TGCAGTAGCCACAGGGGCGGTGAGCAGTTCTTC
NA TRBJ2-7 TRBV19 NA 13 CASSPGLNYEQYF TGTGCCAGTAGCCCGGGACTTAACTACGAGCAGTACTTC
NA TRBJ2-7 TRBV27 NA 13 CASRPTGSAEQYF TGTGCCAGCAGGCCAACAGGGTCTGCCGAGCAGTACTTC
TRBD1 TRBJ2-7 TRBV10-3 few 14 CAISAQGVSYEQYF TGTGCCATCAGTGCACAGGGGGTCTCCTACGAGCAGTACTTC
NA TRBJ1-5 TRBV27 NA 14 CASSPGISNQPQHF TGTGCCAGCAGCCCCGGGATATCGAATCAGCCCCAGCATTTT
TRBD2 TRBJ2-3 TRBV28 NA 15 CASSTLAGPGDTQYF TGTGCCAGCAGTACCCTAGCGGGGCCGGGTGATACGCAGTATTTT
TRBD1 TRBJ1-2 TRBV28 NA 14 CASSPRGNNYGYTF TGTGCCAGCAGTCCCAGGGGGAACAACTATGGCTACACCTTC
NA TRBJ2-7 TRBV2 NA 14 CASTLGGTGHEQYF TGTGCCAGCACCCTAGGGGGAACAGGGCACGAGCAGTACTTC
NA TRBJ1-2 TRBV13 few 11 CASSLKDGYTF TGTGCCAGCAGCTTAAAGGATGGCTACACCTTC
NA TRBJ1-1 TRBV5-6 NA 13 CASSFGANTEAFF TGTGCCAGCAGCTTCGGGGCGAACACTGAAGCTTTCTTT
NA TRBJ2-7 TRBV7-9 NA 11 CASTAGYEQYF TGTGCCAGCACCGCGGGGTACGAGCAGTACTTC
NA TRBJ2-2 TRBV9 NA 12 CASSGGTGELFF TGTGCCAGCAGCGGGGGAACCGGGGAGCTGTTTTTT
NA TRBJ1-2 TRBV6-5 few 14 CASANPGQKKGYTF TGTGCCAGCGCTAACCCGGGACAAAAGAAGGGCTACACCTTC
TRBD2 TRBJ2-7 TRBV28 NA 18 CASSFRRLAGELAYEQYF TGTGCCAGCAGTTTCAGGAGACTAGCGGGAGAACTGGCCTACGAGCAGTACTTC
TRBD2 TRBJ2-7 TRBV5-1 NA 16 CASSGVMTSGTYEQYF TGCGCCAGCAGCGGGGTTATGACTAGCGGGACCTACGAGCAGTACTTC
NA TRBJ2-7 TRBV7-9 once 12 CASSFTRHEQYF TGTGCCAGCAGCTTTACCCGGCACGAGCAGTACTTC
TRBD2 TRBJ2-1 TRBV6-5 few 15 CASSPSGKANNEQFF TGTGCCAGCAGCCCCAGCGGGAAAGCGAACAATGAGCAGTTCTTC
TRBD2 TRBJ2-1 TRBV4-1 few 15 CASSQLSGSGNEQFF TGCGCCAGCAGCCAACTGAGCGGGAGTGGCAATGAGCAGTTCTTC
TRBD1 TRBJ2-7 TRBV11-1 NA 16 CASSRPPLTGGHEQYF TGTGCCAGCAGCCGACCCCCCTTGACAGGGGGCCACGAGCAGTACTTC
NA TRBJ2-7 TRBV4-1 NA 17 CASSQGDEEHFAYEQYF TGCGCCAGCAGCCAGGGGGATGAAGAACACTTCGCCTACGAGCAGTACTTC
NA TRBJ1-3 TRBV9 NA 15 CASSVAEGAGNTIYF TGTGCCAGCAGCGTAGCTGAGGGAGCTGGAAACACCATATATTTT
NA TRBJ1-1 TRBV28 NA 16 CASREVGPSLNTEAFF TGTGCCAGCAGGGAGGTAGGTCCGTCCTTGAACACTGAAGCTTTCTTT
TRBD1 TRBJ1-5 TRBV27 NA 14 CASSPGTGGQPQHF TGTGCCAGCAGTCCAGGGACAGGGGGGCAGCCCCAGCATTTT
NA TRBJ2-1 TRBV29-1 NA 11 CSVNWYNEQFF TGCAGCGTTAACTGGTACAATGAGCAGTTCTTC
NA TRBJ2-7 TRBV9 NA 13 CASSVGSGGEQYF TGTGCCAGCAGCGTAGGGTCTGGGGGCGAGCAGTACTTC
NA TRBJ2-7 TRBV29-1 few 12 CSVEGSSYEQYF TGCAGCGTTGAGGGGAGCTCCTACGAGCAGTACTTC
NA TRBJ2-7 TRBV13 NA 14 CASSFSDSPYEQYF TGTGCCAGCAGCTTTAGCGACTCCCCCTACGAGCAGTACTTC
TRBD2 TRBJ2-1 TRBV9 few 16 CASSVGVAGGVDEQFF TGTGCCAGCAGCGTAGGAGTAGCGGGAGGGGTCGATGAGCAGTTCTTC
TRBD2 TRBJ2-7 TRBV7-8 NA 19 CASSSGLAGDLSAGYEQYF TGTGCCAGCAGCAGCGGACTAGCGGGAGATCTGTCCGCAGGCTACGAGCAGTACTTC
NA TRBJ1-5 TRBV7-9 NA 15 CASSLGTGRNQPQHF TGTGCCAGCAGCTTAGGGACGGGAAGGAATCAGCCCCAGCATTTT
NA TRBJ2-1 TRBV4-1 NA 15 CASSQFRDGYNEQFF TGCGCCAGCAGCCAATTCCGGGACGGCTACAATGAGCAGTTCTTC
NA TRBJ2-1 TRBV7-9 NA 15 CASSQEEEGGNEQFF TGTGCCAGCAGCCAAGAAGAAGAGGGTGGCAATGAGCAGTTCTTC
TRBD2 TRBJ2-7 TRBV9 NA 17 CASSLGLAGVNGNEQYF TGTGCCAGCAGCCTAGGACTAGCGGGAGTAAACGGGAACGAGCAGTACTTC
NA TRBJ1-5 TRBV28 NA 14 CASTKGRVPQPQHF TGTGCCAGCACCAAAGGCAGAGTCCCCCAGCCCCAGCATTTT
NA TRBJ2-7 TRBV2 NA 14 CASSPSRAGNEQYF TGTGCCAGCAGCCCGAGTAGGGCAGGGAACGAGCAGTACTTC
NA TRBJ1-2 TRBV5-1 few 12 CASSLAEDGYTF TGCGCCAGCAGCTTGGCCGAGGATGGCTACACCTTC